The clone carrying this T cell receptor (beta chain) was detected only a few times. TCRdb passed the 5' RACE reads through MiXCR, listing each CDR3 protein once. The repertoire has about 160,000 distinct CDR3 sequences, around a tenth of them found once; the top ten carry roughly 16%. These data are taken from a study of CD8 T cells in ankylosing spondylitis. The CDR3 runs 16 residues. The V gene lost 5 bases and the J gene lost 2 bases, with 18 bases spanning the gap. Looked up from germline, CDR1 is SEHNR and CDR2 is FQNEAQ (reference sequence). Sequencing was done on a sample of blood, either unsorted or a sorted T cell fraction (not recorded which). V usage is TRBV7-9 and J usage is TRBJ1-1; D may be TRBD1 (5 bases). The sequence was collected from a female donor with ankylosing spondylitis or in good health (not recorded which). The CDR3 DNA reads TGTGCCAGCAGCCACCCCCAGGGTAGGGGAAACACTGAAGCTTTCTTT. It codes for CASSHPQGRGNTEAFF.